One T cell receptor (beta chain) is described in this entry. The antigen remains undetermined. One junction end does not reproduce the germline sequence, and a read error may be involved. Here immunoSEQ multiplex PCR was the method, and the copy in TCRdb shows in-frame clones only, minus some. This sample carries some 19,000 clones, 77% of them seen once, and the ten largest clones take 20% to 25%. The sample is drawn from a study of CD4 T cells in relation to SARS-CoV-2 and coronaviruses. About the study: The negative reference was HIV-1 Nef peptide pool or peptide-free culture.

CD4+ T cells from unexposed donors were obtained before the COVID-19 pandemic (2011-2018). CD4+ T cells were isolated from the cells after about 11 days of culture. CDR3 length: 14 residues. In germline, CDR1 is LNHDA, CDR2 SQIVND (reference sequence). The sequence derives from a human donor in good health. The sequenced sample consisted of CD4+ T cells from PBMCs, cultured in vitro. The V and J genes are TRBV19 and TRBJ1-2; D uncertain. The CDR3 DNA reads as TGTGCCAGTAGTCTAGAGAAAGGCACCTATGGCTACACCTTC. Protein product: CASSLEKGTYGYTF.